This record covers a single TCR beta chain. Its antigen is undetermined. There were only Caucasian adults among the donors, and all lived in Nashville, Tennessee. Data came from immunoSEQ multiplex PCR; TCRdb stores just in-frame clones and leaves some out. The repertoire consists of around 720,000 clones, with around 73% occurring once and the leading ten covering around 1.7%. This record belongs to a study of shared clonotypes between healthy human individuals. Whole-study results and caveats: Tissues were not sampled, only blood, and their repertoires likely differ. Generally, naive subsets came out with larger estimated richness than memory subsets.

This sequence originates from a woman in her thirties in good health. Sample: memory CD4+ T cells sorted from blood. Subset here: CD45RA-negative fraction.

DNA of the CDR3: TGTGCCAGCAGCTTAGATCAGGGTATGAACACTGAAGCTTTCTTT. It encodes CASSLDQGMNTEAFF. The chain uses TRBV7-9 and TRBJ1-1; D is perhaps TRBD1 (5 bases). The CDR3 sequence is 15 residues long. The germline V gene has CDR1 SEHNR and CDR2 FQNEAQ (reference sequence). With 1 base removed from V and 0 bases from J, the gap between germline ends came to 9 bases.